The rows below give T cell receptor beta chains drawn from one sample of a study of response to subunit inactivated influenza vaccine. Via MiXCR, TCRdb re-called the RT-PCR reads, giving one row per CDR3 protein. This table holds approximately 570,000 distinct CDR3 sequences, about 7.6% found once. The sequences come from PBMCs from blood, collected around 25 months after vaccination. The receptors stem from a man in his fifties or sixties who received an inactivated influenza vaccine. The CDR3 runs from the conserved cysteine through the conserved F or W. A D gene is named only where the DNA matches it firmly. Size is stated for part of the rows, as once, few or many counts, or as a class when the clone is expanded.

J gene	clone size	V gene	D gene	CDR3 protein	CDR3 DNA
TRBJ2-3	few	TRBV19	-	CASSPHPRSADTQYF	TGTGCCAGTAGTCCACATCCGCGGTCGGCAGATACGCAGTATTTT
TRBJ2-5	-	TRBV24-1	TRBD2	CATSDSGRNQETQYF	TGTGCCACCAGTGATAGCGGGAGGAACCAAGAGACCCAGTACTTC
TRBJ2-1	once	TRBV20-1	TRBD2	CSASPIAGVNEQFF	TGCAGTGCTAGCCCGATAGCGGGAGTTAATGAGCAGTTCTTC
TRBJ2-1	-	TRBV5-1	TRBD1	CASRTGQGSYNEQFF	TGCGCCAGCAGGACCGGACAGGGGTCCTACAATGAGCAGTTCTTC
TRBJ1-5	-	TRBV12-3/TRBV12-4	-	CASRRTGYNQPQHF	TGTGCCAGCAGGAGAACAGGGTACAATCAGCCCCAGCATTTT
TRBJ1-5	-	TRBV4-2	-	CASSQPRQDNQPQHF	TGTGCCAGCAGCCAACCAAGACAGGACAATCAGCCCCAGCATTTT
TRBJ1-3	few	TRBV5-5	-	CASSLRTSGGNTIYF	TGTGCCAGCAGCTTGCGGACAAGCGGAGGAAACACCATATATTTT
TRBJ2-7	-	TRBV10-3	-	CATTGTADYEQYF	TGTGCCACCACGGGGACGGCCGACTACGAGCAGTACTTC
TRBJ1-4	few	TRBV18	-	CASSPLSLNEKLFF	TGTGCCAGCTCACCACTAAGCTTGAATGAAAAACTGTTTTTT
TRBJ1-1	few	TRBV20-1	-	CRQRRSTEAFF	TGCAGGCAACGAAGAAGTACTGAAGCTTTCTTT
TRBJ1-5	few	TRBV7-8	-	CASSLESGTPQHF	TGTGCCAGCAGCTTAGAATCGGGGACGCCCCAGCATTTT
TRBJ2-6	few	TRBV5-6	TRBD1	CASSLWGQGSGANVLTF	TGTGCCAGCAGCTTGTGGGGACAGGGAAGTGGGGCCAACGTCCTGACTTTC
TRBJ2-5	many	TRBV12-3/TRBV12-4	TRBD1	CASSRDSLGETQYF	TGTGCCAGCAGCCGGGACAGTTTGGGAGAGACCCAGTACTTC
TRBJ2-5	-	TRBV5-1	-	CASSFGRSQETQYF	TGCGCCAGCAGCTTTGGACGTTCCCAAGAGACCCAGTACTTC